One and the same sample provided the 27 T cell receptor beta chains below, sequenced in a study of regulatory T cells in long-lasting Graves disease. The sample's time point: newly diagnosed GD, antithyroid drugs for less than 3 months. The TCR library used RNA extracted from PBMCs. TCR beta libraries were built with iRepertoire HTBI primers and Arm-PCR of CDR3 regions. TCRdb itself ran the multiplex PCR reads through MiXCR, one entry per CDR3 protein. The table has hundreds of thousands of distinct CDR3 sequences, roughly 15% seen once. These same data were also listed under a study on T cells in Graves' hyperthyroidism and ophthalmopathy.

Sequenced here: peripheral blood mononuclear cells (PBMCs), sampled at new diagnosis, from a patient treated with antithyroid drugs. These receptor sequences come from a woman aged 25 to 39 with Graves disease.

Many counts were recorded for this clonotype. The chain uses TRBV28 and TRBJ2-1, with 8 nucleotides matching TRBD1. Per germline, CDR1 MDHEN and CDR2 SYDVKM. This CDR3 is built from 20 residues. Trimming at V came to 2 bases and at J to 0 bases, leaving 15 bases not matched to a gene. CDR3 sequence: CASSLKAGGALGSSYNEQFF. The CDR3 nucleotides are TGTGCCAGCAGTTTAAAGGCAGGGGGCGCGTTGGGCAGCTCCTACAATGAGCAGTTCTTC.

The chain recombines TRBV5-1 with TRBJ2-3, with 8 bases matching TRBD2. Germline CDR1 is SGHRS and CDR2 is YFSETQ. V lost 1 base to trimming and J lost 4 bases; unmatched junction nucleotides: 8. CDR3 length equals 16 residues. The CDR3 region has the DNA TGCGCCAGCAGCTTGACGACCGGGACTAGGTCAGATACGCAGTATTTT. Amino acids: CASSLTTGTRSDTQYF.

The J gene is TRBJ1-2, the V gene TRBV2; the match to TRBD1 covers 8 bases. Germline CDR1 reads SNHLY; CDR2 reads FYNNEI. This CDR3 is 15 amino acids long. V dropped 6 bases and J dropped 7; count of bases not matched to a gene: 13. The CDR3, as DNA: TGTGCCAGCAGCTTGGACAGGGCTTCGGCTTCTGGCTACACCTTC. It yields the protein CASSLDRASASGYTF.

This clonotype was counted a few times. This rearrangement joins TRBV9 to TRBJ1-5, with D perhaps matching TRBD1 (5 bases). Trimming cost V 0 bases and J 4 bases, with 11 bases left between them. Germline CDR1 reads SGDLS; CDR2 reads YYNGEE. The CDR3 extends over 15 amino acids. CDR3 in DNA: TGTGCCAGCAGCGTAGGGGGGAGGGATAATCAGCCCCAGCATTTT. Encoded protein: CASSVGGRDNQPQHF.

This clonotype was observed at least ten times. This sequence joins TRBV6-5 and TRBJ1-5; D is ambiguous. The CDR3 has 14 amino acids. V dropped 0 bases and J dropped 0 bases, with 3 bases sitting between them. Germline V gene sequence: CDR1 MNHEY, CDR2 SVGAGI. The CDR3 reads CASSYSHSNQPQHF. DNA of the CDR3: TGTGCCAGCAGTTACTCACATAGCAATCAGCCCCAGCATTTT.

This clonotype was detected ten times or more. V gene TRBV28 combines with J gene TRBJ1-2; no firm D call. CDR3 size: 15 residues. The V end was cut by 4 bases, the J end by 0 bases, with 12 bases between. Germline V CDR1 and CDR2: MDHEN, SYDVKM. This chain's CDR3 is CASSSHSRANYGYTF. Here the CDR3 DNA reads TGTGCCAGCAGTTCCCACTCGAGGGCTAACTATGGCTACACCTTC.

A few counts support this clonotype. This chain connects TRBV19 to TRBJ2-1, with D possibly TRBD2 on 5 matching bases. The V gene's germline CDR1 is LNHDA and CDR2 SQIVND (reference sequence). The CDR3 is 14 amino acids. V lost 10 bases to trimming and J lost 4 bases, with 17 bases between them. CDR3 loop: CATSVGLGYNEQFF. DNA of the CDR3: TGTGCCACCTCAGTTGGACTCGGATACAATGAGCAGTTCTTC.

This clonotype was observed many times. The chain carries TRBV6-2 or TRBV6-3 and TRBJ2-1; TRBD2 matches at 12 bases. V trimming: 5 bases; J trimming: 5 bases; junction bases outside the gene matches: 4. There are 15 residues in the CDR3. Germline CDR1 reads MNHEY; CDR2 reads SVGEGT. CDR3 sequence reads: CASSLPSGRDNEQFF. CDR3 bases: TGTGCCAGCAGTCTGCCTAGCGGGAGGGACAATGAGCAGTTCTTC.

The chain links TRBV2 to TRBJ2-3; D uncertain. Trimming cost V 3 bases and J 0 bases, with 10 bases left between them. Germline V lookup: CDR1 SNHLY, CDR2 FYNNEI. There are 15 residues in the CDR3. The CDR3 loop reads CASSDGHLSTDTQYF. In DNA, the CDR3 is TGTGCCAGCAGTGACGGGCATCTTAGCACAGATACGCAGTATTTT. Drawing the rest from reference TRBV2 and TRBJ2-3, the complete variable domain is EPEVTQTPSHQVTQMGQEVILRCVPISNHLYFYWYRQILGQKVEFLVSFYNNEISEKSEIFDDQFSVERPDGSNFTLKIRSTKLEDSAMYFCASSDGHLSTDTQYFGPGTRLTVL.

In regard to this clonotype: Being one base from a much bigger clone, this may be a read error. The gene calls are TRBV28 and TRBJ1-2, with no clear D. In germline, CDR1 is MDHEN, CDR2 SYDVKM. The length of the CDR3 is 16 residues. The DNA for the CDR3 is TGTGCCGGCAGTAAACCTACGGGTTACCCTGGGCATGGCTACACCTTC. Protein: CAGSKPTGYPGHGYTF.

This clonotype came up many times. The chain recombines TRBV19 with TRBJ1-1, with D tentatively TRBD1 (5 bases). This CDR3 comprises 13 residues. V dropped 6 bases and J dropped 1 base, with 9 bases sitting between them. Germline CDR1 LNHDA, CDR2 SQIVND (reference sequence). The CDR3 region has the DNA TGTGCCAGTAGGGACATGAAGAACACTGAAGCTTTCTTT. This sequence encodes CASRDMKNTEAFF.

The rearrangement uses TRBV20-1 and TRBJ1-5; no definite D call. Germline V lookup: CDR1 DFQATT, CDR2 SNEGSKA (reference sequence). The CDR3 has 11 amino acids. Between the trimmed V and J ends, which lost 3 bases and 7 bases, there was a span of 7 bases. This chain's CDR3 is CSARDQQPQHF. CDR3 DNA: TGCAGTGCTAGGGATCAGCAGCCCCAGCATTTT.

This clonotype was seen more than once but under ten times. The CDR3 spells CASSLGLAASYSYEQYF. The CDR3 DNA reads TGTGCCAGCAGCTTAGGACTAGCGGCATCCTACTCCTACGAGCAGTACTTC. V is TRBV7-2 and J is TRBJ2-7, with 9 bases fitting TRBD2. CDR1 SGHTA and CDR2 FQGNSA come from the germline V gene. Trimming at V came to 1 base and at J to 0 bases, leaving 7 bases not matched to a gene. The CDR3 has 17 residues.

This clonotype was recorded a few times. This chain links TRBV7-3 with TRBJ1-1; no firm D call. V lost 6 bases and J lost 2, with 10 bases in between. This CDR3 region has 13 residues. Germline lookup yields CDR1 SGHTA and CDR2 FQGTGA. Here the CDR3 DNA reads TGTGCCAGCAGTTCGAAAGTCAACACTGAAGCTTTCTTT. Translating it yields CASSSKVNTEAFF. Supplemented by reference TRBV7-3 and TRBJ1-1, the full variable domain reads GAGVSQTPSNKVTEKGKYVELRCDPISGHTALYWYRQSLGQGPEFLIYFQGTGAADDSGLPNDRFFAVRPEGSVSTLKIQRTERGDSAVYLCASSSKVNTEAFFGQGTRLTVV.

This clonotype was observed a handful of times. The CDR3 bases are TGTGCCATCAGTGAGTCGATGGACAGCGAGCAGTACTTC. Its translation is CAISESMDSEQYF. This chain joins TRBV10-3 and TRBJ2-3, with D possibly TRBD1 on 6 matching bases. The J call may be in error: the DNA end matches TRBJ2-7 better. Germline values: CDR1 ENHRY, CDR2 SYGVKD. The CDR3 has 13 amino acids.

In this sample, this clonotype turned up many times. The CDR3 region is CSARSPGGLETQYF. Written as DNA, the CDR3 is TGCAGTGCTAGAAGCCCGGGTGGGTTGGAGACCCAGTACTTC. V and J are TRBV20-1 and TRBJ2-5; D is undetermined. The CDR3 runs 14 residues. Germline V gene data show CDR1 as DFQATT and CDR2 as SNEGSKA (reference sequence). V was cut by 2 bases and J by 5 bases, with 15 bases left in between.

The table lists this clonotype with many counts. V usage is TRBV7-2 and J usage is TRBJ1-6; 7 nucleotides align to TRBD1. Germline V gene data show CDR1 as SGHTA and CDR2 as FQGNSA. The ends lost 5 bases at V and 7 bases at J; junction bases unmatched: 8. This CDR3 has 15 amino acids. The CDR3, as DNA: TGTGCCAGCAGCCCGGGGGGACAGCTCAATTCACCCCTCCACTTT. As protein: CASSPGGQLNSPLHF.

Many counts were recorded for this clonotype. V is TRBV2 and J is TRBJ2-3; possible D gene TRBD2, 6 bases. Germline V CDR1 and CDR2: SNHLY, FYNNEI. There are 13 residues in the CDR3. V shed 7 bases and J shed 4 bases, with 12 bases lying between them. In DNA form, the CDR3 reads TGTGCCAGCACCGAGGACTATCCAGATACGCAGTATTTT. It encodes CASTEDYPDTQYF.

This clonotype was counted between two and nine times. The chain recombines TRBV5-4 with TRBJ2-7, with 8 bases that match TRBD2. Germline V CDR1 and CDR2: SGHNT, YYREEE (reference sequence). The CDR3 is made up of 14 amino acids. V was clipped by 0 bases and J by 7 bases; unmatched bases: 6. CDR3 nucleotides: TGTGCCAGCAGCTTGGGGGGACTAGACGGGGAGCAGTACTTC. Translated, it gives CASSLGGLDGEQYF.

The V call is TRBV18, the J call TRBJ2-5, with D uncertain. Germline values: CDR1 KGHSH, CDR2 LQKENI. The CDR3 length is 17 residues. The germline V and J ends were trimmed by 1 base and 4 bases, with 19 bases remaining between them. The chain's CDR3 is CASSPRLTTRGGETQYF. The CDR3 DNA reads as TGTGCCAGCTCACCACGCCTGACGACTCGCGGTGGAGAGACCCAGTACTTC.

This chain joins TRBV11-1 and TRBJ2-3, with 7 bases lining up with TRBD1. Germline CDR1 SGHAT, CDR2 FQDESV (reference sequence). This CDR3 spans 18 amino acids. With 4 bases clipped from V and 0 bases from J, the junction kept 13 bases outside the gene matches. This chain's CDR3 is CASSSRDRDHSSTDTQYF. CDR3 in DNA: TGTGCCAGCAGCTCCCGAGACAGGGACCACTCTAGCACAGATACGCAGTATTTT.

The sample holds a few counts of this clonotype. The genes are TRBV20-1 and TRBJ2-3, with D perhaps matching TRBD1 (6 bases). The CDR3 consists of 15 residues. CDR1 is DFQATT, CDR2 SNEGSKA, per germline (reference sequence). V lost 3 bases and J lost 4, with 17 bases in between. The CDR3 DNA is TGCAGTGCTAGGCAGCAGGGGTTTGGTTCAGATACGCAGTATTTT. It codes for CSARQQGFGSDTQYF.

This sequence joins TRBV7-9 and TRBJ2-3; possibly TRBD2 for D (6 bases). Trimming cost V 8 bases and J 4 bases, with 13 bases left between them. The CDR3 is made up of 13 amino acids. The germline gives CDR1 SEHNR, CDR2 FQNEAQ (reference sequence). The CDR3 protein is CASERAGADTQYF. CDR3 nucleotides: TGTGCCAGCGAGCGGGCCGGGGCAGATACGCAGTATTTT.

The genes are TRBV10-1 and TRBJ1-6; 9 bases match TRBD1. This CDR3 contains 15 residues. Per germline, CDR1 WNHNN and CDR2 SYGVQD (reference sequence). Unmatched junction bases numbered 7, after V lost 6 bases and J lost 7 bases. Here the CDR3 DNA reads TGCGCCAGCAGCGATGGGGGACAGGGAAATTCACCCCTCCACTTT. Residues: CASSDGGQGNSPLHF.

Only a few counts were recorded for this clonotype. The chain employs TRBV7-8 and TRBJ1-5; D remains unclear. Germline CDR1 SGHVS, CDR2 FQNEAQ. The CDR3 covers 15 residues. Trimming cost V 0 bases and J 2 bases, with 8 bases left between them. CDR3 region: CASSLARTGNQPQHF. The CDR3 nucleotides read TGTGCCAGCAGCTTAGCGAGGACCGGCAATCAGCCCCAGCATTTT.

This clonotype was seen many times. The V call is TRBV28, the J call TRBJ2-3; the match to TRBD2 covers 7 bases. This CDR3 spans 16 amino acids. J lost 4 bases, V lost 3 bases, and 10 bases had no gene match. Germline assignment: CDR1 MDHEN and CDR2 SYDVKM. The CDR3 nucleotides are TGTGCCAGCAGTTTTGTAGGCGCGGGAGTCGCAGATACGCAGTATTTT. Its protein is CASSFVGAGVADTQYF.

This chain joins TRBV28 and TRBJ2-1; D unclear. The germline V gene encodes CDR1 MDHEN and CDR2 SYDVKM. Trimming cost V 2 bases and J 3 bases, with 11 bases left between them. The CDR3 loop spans 15 amino acids. The CDR3 loop is CASSLGETHYNEQFF. The CDR3 DNA follows: TGTGCCAGCAGTTTAGGGGAAACGCACTACAATGAGCAGTTCTTC.